This T cell receptor beta chain came from a study of shared clonotypes between healthy human individuals. Study results and caveats: Represented genetic and exposure-history diversity was restricted by having few donors.

Note on this clone: What it recognizes is unknown.

Across several immunoSEQ plates, the genomic DNA of each subset was split evenly. The method was immunoSEQ multiplex PCR; TCRdb's version includes in-frame clones alone and lacks a portion of them. Among more than 150,000 clones listed, 66% were seen once. CD4+ cells underwent separation, giving CD45RA+ naive and CD45RA-negative memory subsets. V lost 4 bases to trimming and J lost 2 bases, with 15 bases between them. The germline V gene has CDR1 SGHKS and CDR2 YYEKEE (reference sequence). CDR3 length equals 15 residues. This sequence joins TRBV5-5 and TRBJ2-5; D gene ambiguous. The specimen was memory CD4+ T cells sorted from blood. Subset in this sample: CD45RA-negative fraction. The sequence was collected from a man aged 30-40 years in good health. CDR3 nucleotide sequence: TGTGCCAGCAGCGGAACCACTCTACCGCAAGAGACCCAGTACTTC. As protein: CASSGTTLPQETQYF.